The entry below describes one T cell receptor beta chain. This clone has a single count. This receptor's antigen is unknown. There are no base qualities to consult, and no much larger clone falls within one base. Inclusive of the bounding cysteine and phenylalanine, the CDR3 is 14 residues long. The only DNA kept is the CDR3, 42 bases in frame from the first base. V loses 1 base, J loses 0 bases, and the germline ends lie 10 bases apart. The germline V gene sets CDR1 to SQVTM and CDR2 to ANQGSEA. This record comes from a study of cytomegalovirus exposure and HLA in healthy donors (dated by TCRdb to about 2017). About the full investigation: In an earlier analysis of some 550 of the donors, 276 Gb of sequence data and approximately 100 million unique TCR beta sequences from 180 million or so T cells were reported. An early release that covered around 590 HLA-typed donors contained about 300 gigabases of sequencing data and 65 million to 100 million unique TCR sequences. Of the roughly 410 genotyped donors, roughly 80% were placed in the genetic ancestry cluster associated with self-reported Caucasian donors. The study aimed to test whether signatures of past pathogen exposure could be identified by cataloging public T cell receptors. The study profiled the T cell repertoires of under 700 subjects by immunosequencing and related them to cytomegalovirus serostatus. Besides the first cohort of roughly 700 subjects, a separate validation cohort made up of 95 to 150 different subjects was used. High-throughput TCR immunosequencing, statistical association of individual TCRs with disease status, and machine learning were combined to predict cytomegalovirus infection status. In a later analysis, previously published TCR beta repertoires from 666 donors were re-analyzed and high-resolution HLA genotyping was added so that TCR occurrence patterns could be studied. In the later analysis, no new phenotypic data were used to find candidate immune exposures; instead, reliance was placed on TCR beta sequences and their occurrence across donors. In an earlier analysis of 587 of the donors, high-throughput TCR beta sequencing was used to judge whether each TCR beta V gene segment behaved as functional or pseudogenic. Donor age, sex, ethnicity and CMV serostatus were compiled together with the repertoire data. A later genetic analysis took genome-wide SNP genotypes for about 55% of the 666 donors and used that subset as a discovery cohort. All discovery cohort repertoires had been generated using a single sequencing platform. HLA typing included class I and class II loci at four-digit resolution. Typing coverage varied by locus: about 620-630 donors for A, B, C, DRB1 and DQB1; more than 500 for DQA1; 600 to 610 for DPA1; approximately 490 for DPB1. Roughly five DR-DQ haplotypes were handled as single units for association and clustering because linkage in the cohort was strong. Among several hundred genotyped donors of the cohort, an average of approximately 200,000 unique TCR beta nucleotide sequences was sequenced per donor, of which about 19% were non-productive. The research as a whole found: Three of the identified cytomegalovirus-associated TCR beta chains were confirmed in vitro to be specific for cytomegalovirus antigens. For the cohort, immune exposure information was limited to CMV serostatus. Some 15 rarely observed V segments, including chromosome 9 orphons, were excluded from the earlier analysis of several hundred of the donors because counts were too low. A later analysis found that most CMV-associated TCR beta chains appeared HLA-restricted, with HLA associations seemingly driven largely by CMV exposure. In a later analysis, the rate of TCR association differed among HLA loci, with DRB1 alleles having the most associated TCRs and HLA-C alleles having the fewest. While some public TCRs were present in many individuals, most TCR sequences turned up only very rarely across donors. Linkage disequilibrium might explain the correlated functional status among segregating V segments, but an unknown experimental factor could not be excluded. HLA typing was unavailable for some donors at each locus, so association tests used only the typed subset. The presence/absence analyses assumed that sequencing depth was roughly uniform across donors, and that assumption may not be true. A group of highly shared sequence variants was considered likely to be a technical artifact of the sequencing pipeline. Several of the top co-occurrence clusters appeared to be linked to parvovirus B19, influenza, CMV and Epstein-Barr virus, according to a later analysis. A later analysis found that HLA-associated TCR beta chains were more clonally expanded and had lower generation probabilities than equally common non-associated chains. The study gave a list of under 200 TCR beta chains associated with cytomegalovirus. Specific HLA alleles were associated with 15,000 to 20,000 TCR beta sequences at a false discovery rate of 0.05 in a later analysis. Compared with the 666-donor mean, donors in an Asian-associated ancestry cluster had fewer N-insertions in productive TCRs, according to a later genetic analysis. The 87-base-pair reads could not distinguish some IMGT-functional V segments, including TRBV6-2 and TRBV6-3, so those segments were excluded. A later genetic analysis associated a missense DCLRE1C variant with V-gene and J-gene trimming of TCR beta chains, and an independent cohort replicated the association. In an earlier analysis of about 600 of the donors, most TCR beta V segments appeared in productive rearrangements about 87% or about 30% of the time, broadly matching IMGT annotations. A further reported finding was that TCR beta sequences accurately predicted the HLA-A and HLA-B alleles for most subjects in the first cohort. The classifier was reported to diagnose cytomegalovirus status with high specificity and sensitivity in both the original and validation cohorts. This cohort had only TCR beta chains sequenced, and the lack of alpha or paired-chain data limited which features could be detected. According to the authors, the approach could potentially be generalized to other disease states and immunological phenotypes. Strong co-occurrence of HLA alleles, especially DR and DQ, made assigning TCR associations to individual alleles difficult.

The library relied on the immunoSEQ multiplex PCR assay. For the multiplex PCR, a mixture combining 60 forward primers for TCR Vbeta segments and 13 reverse primers for TCR Jbeta segments was used. The CDR3 region of rearranged TCR beta genes was amplified from genomic DNA by a multiplex PCR assay. On the Illumina HiSeq System, the amplified TCR beta libraries were sequenced as 87-base-pair reads. Per the authors' processing: A later analysis counted tens of millions of unique TCR beta chains across the 666 repertoires, and approximately 11 million of these chains were shared by at least two donors. Raw reads were error-corrected and collapsed into unique sequences by a nearest-neighbor algorithm in which closely related sequences were merged to remove PCR and sequencing errors. To assign V, D and J gene segments, CDR3 sequences were aligned to IMGT reference sequences. For a sequence to be retained, at least a six-nucleotide match to both a V gene segment and a J gene segment was required. Rearrangements were classified as productive when the CDR3 lacked stop codons and remained in frame with V and J, and all other rearrangements were classified as non-productive. CDR3 was defined according to IMGT convention as the region running from the second conserved V-encoded cysteine to the conserved J-encoded phenylalanine. In an earlier analysis of more than 550 of the donors, sequences lacking an unambiguous match to a single V gene segment were excluded. In an earlier analysis of approximately 500 of the donors, a V segment was called functional when productive rearrangements were above 56.7%, and segregating when the standard deviation between donors exceeded 5%. A statistical classification framework was developed to diagnose cytomegalovirus status using the catalog of TCR beta chain sequences. A later analysis assigned V and J genes by comparing TCR nucleotide sequences with IMGT/GENE-DB human TR gene sequences. In a later analysis, CDR3 sequences and most-parsimonious VDJ recombination scenarios were assigned using the TCRdist pipeline. In a later analysis, each TCR beta chain was defined by its CDR3 amino acid sequence together with its V-gene family, and reads lacking a unique V-gene family were excluded. As a way to deal with suspected cross-contamination and a sequencing artifact, a later analysis dropped over 550 nucleotide sequences that were highly shared and had low generation probability. In a later analysis, a clonal expansion index for each public chain was calculated from normalized within-repertoire ranks of inferred template counts. Generation probabilities in a later analysis came from a VDJ recombination model fitted to out-of-frame rearrangements, and those results were checked against IGoR. In a later analysis, hypergeometric tests were used to score TCR-TCR, TCR-HLA and TCR-CMV co-occurrence, with a repertoire-size bias correction applied to TCR pairs. False discovery rates were estimated in a later analysis by permuting HLA or CMV assignments 20 times. A later analysis grouped co-occurring TCRs with DBSCAN, adding TCRdist sequence similarity when clustering within HLA-allele-positive subsets. Repertoires with fewer than 30,000 or more than 120,000 public chains, plus five repertoires with anomalous nucleotide sharing, were excluded from co-occurrence clustering. The table comes from immuneACCESS by way of TCRdb, which keeps in-frame sequences with V and J called. Part of the clones is missing from these tables; in studies checked, under half for an unresolved V gene and the rest for unknown reasons. That table gives V, J and clone size, and the DNA gave D and trimming. Here the sample has around 120,000 clones; approximately 79% occur a single time. Of the sample, 2.5% to 3.5% is held by the ten largest clones.

The cohort comprised several hundred healthy bone marrow donors. All cohort members were sampled while nominally healthy, although unrecorded immune exposures were likely present. The donor tested CMV seronegative and was one of the 352 seronegative cohort members. A peripheral blood sample was provided by each donor, and peripheral blood mononuclear cells were used for TCR beta sequencing. The Qiagen DNeasy Blood Extraction Kit was used to extract genomic DNA from the blood cell samples. The receptor's source is a woman between 40 and 50 years old in good health and CMV-seronegative. Sequenced sample: PBMCs. The sequence joins TRBV29-1 to TRBJ2-7; D gene: possibly TRBD1, on 5 matching bases. The DNA sequence is given as TGCAGCGTTGAAGTCTTTACAGGCTCCTACGAGCAGTACTTC. This codes for CSVEVFTGSYEQYF.